The text below deals with one T cell receptor (beta chain). The data were obtained in a study of cytomegalovirus exposure and HLA in healthy donors. CDR1 MDHEN and CDR2 SYDVKM come from the germline V gene. V lost 6 bases and J lost 7; bases outside the gene matches: 11. The CDR3 spans 15 residues. This table comes from immunoSEQ multiplex PCR, and its TCRdb copy is limited to in-frame clones, with some not included. The sample contains roughly 45,000 clones, approximately 90% of which appear only once. The genes are TRBV28 and TRBJ2-7; 11 bases align to TRBD2. Input material: PBMCs. This clonotype originated in a man in his late teens or twenties in good health and CMV-seronegative. The CDR3 loop reads CASSPVSGRALEQYF. The CDR3 nucleotides are TGTGCCAGCAGCCCAGTTAGCGGGAGGGCCTTGGAGCAGTACTTC.